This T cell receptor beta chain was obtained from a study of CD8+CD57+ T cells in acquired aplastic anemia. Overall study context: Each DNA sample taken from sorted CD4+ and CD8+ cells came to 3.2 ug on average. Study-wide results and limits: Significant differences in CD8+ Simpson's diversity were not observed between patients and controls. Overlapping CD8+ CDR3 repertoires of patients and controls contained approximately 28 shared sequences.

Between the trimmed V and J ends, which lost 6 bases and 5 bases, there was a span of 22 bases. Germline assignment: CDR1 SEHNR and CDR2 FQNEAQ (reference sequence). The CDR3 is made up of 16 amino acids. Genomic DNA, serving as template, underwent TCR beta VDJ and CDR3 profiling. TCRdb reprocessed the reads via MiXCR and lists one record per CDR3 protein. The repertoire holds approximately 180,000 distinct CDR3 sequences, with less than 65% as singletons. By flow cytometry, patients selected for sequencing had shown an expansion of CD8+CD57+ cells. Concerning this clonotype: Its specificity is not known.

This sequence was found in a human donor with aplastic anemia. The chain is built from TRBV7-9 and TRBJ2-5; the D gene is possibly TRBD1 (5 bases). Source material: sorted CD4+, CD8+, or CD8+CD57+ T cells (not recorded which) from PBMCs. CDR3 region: CASSEETVRVGETQYF. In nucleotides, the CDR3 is TGTGCCAGCAGTGAAGAAACGGTCAGGGTTGGGGAGACCCAGTACTTC.